Following are 22 T cell receptor beta chains from one sample sequenced in a study of T-cell memory formation after mild COVID-19. TCRdb processed the 5' RACE reads anew with MiXCR; each CDR3 protein has one entry. This sample has roughly 620,000 distinct CDR3 sequences, with roughly 18% found just once. The sequenced sample was PBMCs or a T cell subset sorted from them (not recorded which). The receptors shown here come from an adult woman who had mild COVID-19 (a few samples of this study predate the infection). Cell type and time point are not known.

This clonotype has a count of ten or more. CDR3: CSARDGSSYNEQFF. The CDR3 coding sequence is TGCAGTGCTAGAGACGGGAGCTCCTACAATGAGCAGTTCTTC. The V call is TRBV20-1, the J call TRBJ2-1; weak D call: TRBD2 (6 bases). V was shortened by 0 bases and J by 0 bases, with 6 bases between the two germline ends. The CDR3 is 14 residues long. Germline CDR1 and CDR2: DFQATT and SNEGSKA (reference sequence).

The genes are TRBV5-1 and TRBJ2-7; perhaps TRBD1 as D (5 bases). Germline V gives CDR1 SGHRS, CDR2 YFSETQ. The V end lost 1 base, the J end lost 3 bases, and 11 bases lay between the germline ends. This CDR3 region has 14 residues. The CDR3 sequence: CASSLLDSNYEQYF. DNA of the CDR3: TGCGCCAGCAGCTTGTTAGACAGCAACTACGAGCAGTACTTC.

Only a few counts were recorded for this clonotype. This chain links TRBV3-1 with TRBJ2-1; no firm D call. The CDR3 has 13 amino acids. V was shortened by 3 bases and J by 3 bases, with 6 bases between the two germline ends. Germline V gene data show CDR1 as LGHDT and CDR2 as YNNKEL (reference sequence). The CDR3 DNA reads as TGTGCCAGCAGCCAGAAGCTCTACAATGAGCAGTTCTTC. Protein product: CASSQKLYNEQFF.

The CDR3, as DNA: TGTGCCAGCAGCCGCTGGGGACTAGCGGGAGATACCGGGGAGCTGTTTTTT. Translated, it gives CASSRWGLAGDTGELFF. The chain employs TRBV7-9 and TRBJ2-2; 14 positions match TRBD2. The CDR3 has 17 amino acids. Germline V gene data show CDR1 as SEHNR and CDR2 as FQNEAQ (reference sequence). V was clipped by 5 bases and J by 5 bases; unmatched bases: 7.

In this sample, this clonotype turned up a few times. The chain joins TRBV29-1 to TRBJ2-1; D unclear. The CDR3 has 11 amino acids. The V end lost 4 bases, the J end lost 4 bases, and 5 bases lay between the germline ends. CDR1 and CDR2 (germline): SQVTM, ANQGSEA. The CDR3 is CSVAMYNEQFF. For the CDR3, the DNA is TGCAGCGTTGCTATGTACAATGAGCAGTTCTTC.

In its sample, this clonotype was seen a few times. The chain couples TRBV15 to TRBJ2-7, with 7 bases that match TRBD2. Germline CDR1 LNHNV, CDR2 YYDKDF (reference sequence). This CDR3 is built from 15 residues. V trimming: 0 bases; J trimming: 6 bases; junction bases outside the gene matches: 8. The CDR3 sequence: CATSREGGSVGEQYF. The CDR3 DNA follows: TGTGCCACCAGCAGAGAGGGAGGGAGTGTAGGCGAGCAGTACTTC.

The table lists this clonotype with a few counts. The rearrangement links TRBV7-6 to TRBJ2-4; D possibly uses TRBD1 or TRBD2 (5 bases each). V shed 4 bases and J shed 6 bases, with 16 bases lying between them. Germline V gene data show CDR1 as SGHVS and CDR2 as FNYEAQ. The CDR3 spans 15 residues. CDR3 coding DNA: TGTGCCAGCAGCTCTAGGACGGGGACGGGAAACATTCAGTACTTC. Its translation: CASSSRTGTGNIQYF.

This clonotype showed up just a few times. This chain joins TRBV2 and TRBJ2-1; the D gene is possibly TRBD1 (5 bases). This CDR3 region has 16 residues. V gave up 2 bases and J gave up 7 bases, with 18 bases separating them. Germline V gene data show CDR1 as SNHLY and CDR2 as FYNNEI. Here the CDR3 DNA reads TGTGCCAGCAGTGAAAGGGGTAGCCTACACTTGAATGAGCAGTTCTTC. It yields the protein CASSERGSLHLNEQFF.

This clonotype turned up a few times. The chain is built from TRBV28 and TRBJ2-3; 9 bases align to TRBD1. Per the germline V gene, CDR1 is MDHEN and CDR2 is SYDVKM. The CDR3 runs 16 residues. The junction had 7 bases not matched to a gene; V was cut back by 3 bases and J by 3 bases. The CDR3 DNA reads as TGTGCCAGCAGTTTGCCACAGGGGGCTGGGACAGATACGCAGTATTTT. Translating gives CASSLPQGAGTDTQYF.

The chain uses TRBV9 and TRBJ2-3; TRBD2 matches at 8 bases. There are 16 residues in the CDR3. Germline values: CDR1 SGDLS, CDR2 YYNGEE. Germline trimming cut 0 bases from V and 2 bases from J; bases unmatched to any gene: 5. CDR3 DNA: TGTGCCAGCAGCGTAGGGGGCGGGGGGCCCACAGATACGCAGTATTTT. This encodes CASSVGGGGPTDTQYF.

This clonotype was seen only a few times. This sequence joins TRBV7-6 and TRBJ1-4; D is unresolved. Germline CDR1 and CDR2: SGHVS and FNYEAQ. The CDR3 contains 13 residues. V lost 3 bases to trimming and J lost 14 bases, with 16 bases between them. The DNA of the CDR3 is TGTGCCAGCAGCTTCCGGGCAGGACCAGTCCTGTTTTTT. Translated, it gives CASSFRAGPVLFF.

The chain has TRBV3-1 and TRBJ2-5, with D perhaps TRBD1 (6 bases). CDR1 is LGHDT and CDR2 is YNNKEL in the germline V gene (reference sequence). Trimming removed 1 base at V and 3 bases at J, with 12 bases between. The CDR3 loop spans 15 amino acids. CDR3: CASSQAYRDEETQYF. DNA for the CDR3: TGTGCCAGCAGCCAAGCCTACAGGGACGAAGAGACCCAGTACTTC.

The gene calls are TRBV7-6 and TRBJ1-4, with D perhaps matching TRBD1 (6 bases). The germline V and J ends were trimmed by 6 bases and 8 bases, with 22 bases remaining between them. This CDR3 is built from 16 residues. Looked up from germline, CDR1 is SGHVS and CDR2 is FNYEAQ. The chain's CDR3 is CASSIAAGDLGEKLFF. CDR3 nucleotides: TGTGCCAGCAGTATTGCAGCAGGGGATCTGGGGGAAAAACTGTTTTTT.

A few counts support this clonotype. This chain joins TRBV5-6 and TRBJ2-1; TRBD2 agrees at 8 bases. V dropped 4 bases and J dropped 1; count of bases not matched to a gene: 10. The CDR3 extends over 17 amino acids. Germline V CDR1 and CDR2: SGHDT, YYEEEE. The CDR3, as DNA: TGTGCCAGCAGCCCCGCGGGGGGTAGGGGGTCCTACAATGAGCAGTTCTTC. This translates into CASSPAGGRGSYNEQFF.

This clonotype was observed a handful of times. The V call is TRBV29-1, the J call TRBJ2-7; the match to TRBD1 covers 9 bases. With 7 bases clipped from V and 4 bases from J, the junction kept 5 bases outside the gene matches. This CDR3 has 12 residues. CDR1 is SQVTM, CDR2 ANQGSEA, per germline. CDR3 bases: TGCAGCGCATCCGGGACAGGGTACGAGCAGTACTTC. It codes for CSASGTGYEQYF.

The genes are TRBV4-1 and TRBJ2-5, with D hard to call. The CDR3 is made up of 15 amino acids. V lost 4 bases and J 3 bases, leaving 15 bases between the germline ends. CDR1 is MGHRA and CDR2 is YSYEKL in the germline V gene. CDR3 protein: CASSPLETSEETQYF. CDR3 bases: TGCGCCAGCAGCCCCCTGGAAACCTCCGAAGAGACCCAGTACTTC.

In this sample, this clonotype turned up a few times. This chain connects TRBV4-2 to TRBJ1-1; 9 nucleotides agree with TRBD1. The CDR3 extends over 15 amino acids. V shed 1 base and J 5 bases; nucleotides not matched to a gene: 5. CDR1 and CDR2 from the germline V gene are LGHNA and YNFKEQ. The CDR3 reads CASSQADRGGTEAFF. CDR3 coding DNA: TGTGCCAGCAGCCAAGCGGACAGGGGAGGGACTGAAGCTTTCTTT.

This clonotype was detected only a few times. The rearrangement links TRBV7-3 to TRBJ2-6; D gene unclear. Trimming shortened V by 8 bases and J by 1 base, and 15 bases separated the two germline ends. This CDR3 comprises 16 residues. Germline assignment: CDR1 SGHTA and CDR2 FQGTGA. In DNA, the CDR3 is TGTGCCAGCGGGCCTAGGAGTGGGTCTGGGGCCAACGTCCTGACTTTC. Protein sequence: CASGPRSGSGANVLTF. Supplemented by reference TRBV7-3 and TRBJ2-6, the full variable domain reads GAGVSQTPSNKVTEKGKYVELRCDPISGHTALYWYRQSLGQGPEFLIYFQGTGAADDSGLPNDRFFAVRPEGSVSTLKIQRTERGDSAVYLCASGPRSGSGANVLTFGAGSRLTVL.

The chain is built from TRBV20-1 and TRBJ1-5; D uncertain. The CDR3 has 12 amino acids. V lost 5 bases and J lost 1, with 6 bases in between. Germline V gene data show CDR1 as DFQATT and CDR2 as SNEGSKA (reference sequence). The DNA of the CDR3 is TGCAGTGCTCTTCGGAGCAATCAGCCCCAGCATTTT. It is translated as CSALRSNQPQHF.

This clonotype was recorded a few times. The chain joins TRBV5-1 to TRBJ2-2, with D perhaps matching TRBD1 or TRBD2 (6 bases each). The V gene's germline CDR1 is SGHRS and CDR2 YFSETQ. CDR3 length: 17 residues. The V gene lost 0 bases and the J gene lost 7 bases, with 19 bases spanning the gap. Written as DNA, the CDR3 is TGCGCCAGCAGCTTGGCCGGTGGGGGGCGAACGATCGGGGAGCTGTTTTTT. It yields the protein CASSLAGGGRTIGELFF. The full variable domain, rest sourced from reference TRBV5-1 and TRBJ2-2, is KAGVTQTPRYLIKTRGQQVTLSCSPISGHRSVSWYQQTPGQGLQFLFEYFSETQRNKGNFPGRFSGRQFSNSRSEMNVSTLELGDSALYLCASSLAGGGRTIGELFFGEGSRLTVL.

This clonotype has more than one count but fewer than ten. The chain joins TRBV4-1 to TRBJ2-2; D unresolved. CDR1 is MGHRA, CDR2 YSYEKL, per germline. The CDR3 sequence is 16 residues long. Trimming took 4 bases from V and 0 from J, leaving 12 bases between them. Here the CDR3 reads CASSLGRIANTGELFF. In DNA, the CDR3 is TGCGCCAGCAGCCTAGGGCGTATTGCGAACACCGGGGAGCTGTTTTTT.

The chain couples TRBV27 to TRBJ1-1; D is perhaps TRBD1 (6 bases). CDR1 is MNHEY and CDR2 is SMNVEV in the germline V gene (reference sequence). The V gene lost 6 bases and the J gene lost 1 base, with 12 bases spanning the gap. The CDR3 covers 14 residues. This CDR3 reads CASRVGQKNTEAFF. CDR3 coding DNA: TGTGCCAGCAGGGTAGGACAGAAGAACACTGAAGCTTTCTTT.